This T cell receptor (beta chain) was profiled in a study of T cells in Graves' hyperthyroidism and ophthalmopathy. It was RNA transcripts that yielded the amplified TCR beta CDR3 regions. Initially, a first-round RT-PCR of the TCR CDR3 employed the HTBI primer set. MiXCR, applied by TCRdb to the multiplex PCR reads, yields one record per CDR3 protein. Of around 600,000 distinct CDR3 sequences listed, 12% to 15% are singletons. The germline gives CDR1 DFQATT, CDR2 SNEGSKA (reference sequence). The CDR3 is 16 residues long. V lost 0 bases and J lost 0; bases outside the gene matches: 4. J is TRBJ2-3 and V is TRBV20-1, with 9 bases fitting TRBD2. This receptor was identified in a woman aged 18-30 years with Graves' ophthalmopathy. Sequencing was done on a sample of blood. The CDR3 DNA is TGCAGTGCTAGAGATCAGCTAGCGGGGAGCACAGATACGCAGTATTTT. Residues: CSARDQLAGSTDTQYF.